The clone carrying this TCR beta chain occurred a few times. The sample is drawn from a study of T cell changes during pregnancy in multiple sclerosis. Here immunoSEQ multiplex PCR was the method, and the copy in TCRdb shows in-frame clones only, minus some. The table lists about 100,000 clones, around 94% of them singletons. The CDR3 has 13 amino acids. With 6 bases clipped from V and 4 bases from J, the junction kept 4 bases outside the gene matches. Germline V gene data show CDR1 as LNHDA and CDR2 as SQIVND (reference sequence). The sequenced sample was peripheral blood, obtained in the second trimester of pregnancy. The TCR sequence derives from a female donor with multiple sclerosis, enrolled in a pregnancy study. V is TRBV19 and J is TRBJ1-1; 8 nucleotides line up with TRBD1. The CDR3 region has the DNA TGTGCCAGTAGCGGTGACAGGGGCACTGAAGCTTTCTTT. Its translation: CASSGDRGTEAFF.